The 32 T cell receptor beta chains listed next were all sequenced from one sample in a study of CD8 T cells in ankylosing spondylitis. TCRdb itself ran the 5' RACE reads through MiXCR, one entry per CDR3 protein. The sample has fewer than 250,000 distinct CDR3 sequences, over 9.5% seen once. Material: blood, either unsorted or a sorted T cell fraction (not recorded which). The source of these receptors is a male donor with ankylosing spondylitis or in good health (not recorded which).

The chain combines TRBV15 with TRBJ1-4, with D hard to call. The length of the CDR3 is 13 residues. Germline loops: CDR1 LNHNV, CDR2 YYDKDF (reference sequence). With 5 bases removed from V and 8 bases from J, the gap between germline ends came to 12 bases. The CDR3 DNA sequence: TGTGCCACCAGCCTCCGGCCCCTAGAAAAACTGTTTTTT. This sequence encodes CATSLRPLEKLFF.

This clonotype was picked up many times. The V and J genes are TRBV20-1 and TRBJ2-3; TRBD2 matches 8 bases. J was trimmed by 7 bases and V by 0 bases; bases with no gene match: 9. This CDR3 region has 15 residues. CDR1 and CDR2 (germline): DFQATT, SNEGSKA (reference sequence). The CDR3 is CSARDSGGADHTQYF. CDR3 nucleotide sequence: TGCAGTGCTAGAGATTCCGGGGGGGCTGACCATACGCAGTATTTT.

The table lists this clonotype with many counts. This chain connects TRBV12-3 or TRBV12-4 to TRBJ1-2; D may be TRBD1 (5 bases). With 11 bases removed from V and 1 base from J, the gap between germline ends came to 14 bases. The CDR3 length is 13 residues. The CDR3 nucleotides are TGTGCCGCAAGAAGGGGAAATAACTATGGCTACACCTTC. Translating it yields CAARRGNNYGYTF.

This clonotype was seen repeatedly, ten times or more. The V and J genes are TRBV5-1 and TRBJ1-1, with D unclear. V was clipped by 6 bases and J by 0 bases, with 9 bases between them. The germline gives CDR1 SGHRS, CDR2 YFSETQ. CDR3 length: 13 amino acids. The CDR3 loop reads CASNPGMNTEAFF. The CDR3 DNA reads as TGCGCCAGCAACCCGGGTATGAACACTGAAGCTTTCTTT.

This clonotype was seen at least ten times. The chain is built from TRBV29-1 and TRBJ2-6; 7 positions agree with TRBD1. The length of the CDR3 is 14 residues. CDR1 and CDR2 from the germline V gene are SQVTM and ANQGSEA. V lost 7 bases, J lost 4 bases, and 7 bases stayed unmatched. In DNA form, the CDR3 reads TGCAGCGGAGTTACAGGGGTCGGGGCCAACGTCCTGACTTTC. This sequence encodes CSGVTGVGANVLTF.

There are many counts of this clonotype. The rearrangement links TRBV3-1 to TRBJ1-4; TRBD1 agrees at 7 bases. The CDR3 runs 15 residues. CDR1 and CDR2 (germline): LGHDT, YNNKEL (reference sequence). Trimming took 1 base from V and 4 from J; bases not matched to a gene: 3. The CDR3 sequence is CASSQAGQINEKLFF. CDR3 bases: TGTGCCAGCAGCCAAGCGGGACAGATTAATGAAAAACTGTTTTTT.

This clonotype was detected many times. V and J are TRBV10-3 and TRBJ2-2; 9 bases agree with TRBD2. The CDR3 loop spans 18 amino acids. The V gene's germline CDR1 is ENHRY and CDR2 SYGVKD. V shed 3 bases, J shed 5 bases, and the junction held 13 bases outside the gene matches. The CDR3 DNA reads as TGTGCCATCAGTGACTCAAGCGGGGGGACCGTCACAACCGGGGAGCTGTTTTTT. Amino acids: CAISDSSGGTVTTGELFF.

This clonotype was counted ten times or more. V and J are TRBV12-3 or TRBV12-4 and TRBJ1-1, with D uncertain. The CDR3 is 13 residues long. The V gene lost 5 bases and the J gene lost 5 bases, with 12 bases spanning the gap. The CDR3 coding sequence is TGTGCCAGCAGTCTCGGACCCGCGACTGAAGCTTTCTTT. It encodes CASSLGPATEAFF.

In its sample, this clonotype was seen a few times. V gene TRBV5-6 combines with J gene TRBJ2-5; unclear D gene. Per germline, CDR1 SGHDT and CDR2 YYEEEE. Trimming removed 4 bases from V and 5 bases from J, with 15 bases in between. The CDR3 has 14 amino acids. The CDR3 nucleotides read TGTGCCAGCAGCCTCGGCCGTTCGCTGGAGACCCAGTACTTC. This translates into CASSLGRSLETQYF.

This clonotype came up many times. The rearrangement uses TRBV2 and TRBJ2-3; 9 nucleotides line up with TRBD2. Germline assignment: CDR1 SNHLY and CDR2 FYNNEI. J was trimmed by 4 bases and V by 0 bases; bases with no gene match: 5. The CDR3 runs to 16 residues. The CDR3 nucleotides read TGTGCCAGCAGTGAAGCGCGGGGGGGCGAGGCAGATACGCAGTATTTT. It codes for CASSEARGGEADTQYF.

This clonotype has a count of ten or more. This chain links TRBV12-3 or TRBV12-4 with TRBJ1-2; D might be TRBD1 (5 bases). The CDR3 is 16 residues long. V dropped 0 bases and J dropped 2 bases, with 13 bases sitting between them. The CDR3 coding sequence is TGTGCCAGCAGTTTAGCGGGGGTGAGGGGCAACTATGGCTACACCTTC. As protein: CASSLAGVRGNYGYTF.

This clonotype was counted many times. The rearrangement uses TRBV9 and TRBJ2-2, with D possibly being TRBD2 (7 bases). CDR3 length: 16 residues. The V gene's germline CDR1 is SGDLS and CDR2 YYNGEE. With 5 bases removed from V and 5 bases from J, the gap between germline ends came to 19 bases. This CDR3 reads CASSPGDYSSTGELFF. The CDR3 region has the DNA TGTGCCAGCAGTCCAGGGGACTACTCGAGTACCGGGGAGCTGTTTTTT.

This clonotype was counted at least ten times. The CDR3 spells CASSQFVGQSSGNTIYF. The CDR3 DNA reads TGCGCCAGCAGCCAATTCGTGGGACAGAGCTCTGGAAACACCATATATTTT. This sequence joins TRBV4-1 and TRBJ1-3; TRBD1 agrees at 7 bases. The germline V gene encodes CDR1 MGHRA and CDR2 YSYEKL. The CDR3 is 17 residues long. The V segment lost 2 bases and the J segment 0 bases; nucleotides outside the gene matches: 7.

The sample holds many counts of this clonotype. The V gene is TRBV5-1, the J gene TRBJ1-1; the match to TRBD1 covers 7 bases. V lost 2 bases, J lost 6 bases, and 4 bases stayed unmatched. The CDR3 runs to 13 residues. The germline CDR1 and CDR2 sequences are SGHRS and YFSETQ. The CDR3 DNA follows: TGCGCCAGCAGCTTCGGGACAGCCGCTGAAGCTTTCTTT. Its translation: CASSFGTAAEAFF.

This clonotype was recorded at least ten times. The chain recombines TRBV7-8 with TRBJ2-3, with D tentatively TRBD2 (5 bases). V was cut by 3 bases and J by 7 bases, with 17 bases left in between. This CDR3 contains 15 residues. Germline CDR1 reads SGHVS; CDR2 reads FQNEAQ. The CDR3 DNA reads as TGTGCCAGCAGCTTCACCGACCTAGCCTTAAATACGCAGTATTTT. Residues: CASSFTDLALNTQYF.

The sample holds many counts of this clonotype. V and J are TRBV14 and TRBJ1-1; the D is unclear. CDR1 is SGHDN, CDR2 FVKESK, per germline. The CDR3 runs 12 residues. V was pared by 2 bases and J by 11 bases, with 12 bases between. CDR3 amino acids: CASSQWGATAFF. The CDR3 DNA is TGTGCCAGCAGCCAATGGGGTGCTACGGCTTTCTTT.

This clonotype was picked up many times. The chain uses TRBV12-3 or TRBV12-4 and TRBJ1-5, with D possibly matching TRBD1 (5 bases). The CDR3 consists of 17 residues. Trimming took off 2 bases at V and 1 base at J, with 15 bases between the two ends. The CDR3 DNA reads as TGTGCCAGCAGTTTATCGCCAGGGCGGATGAGCAATCAGCCCCAGCATTTT. This translates into CASSLSPGRMSNQPQHF.

This chain links TRBV4-1 with TRBJ1-2; no clear D gene. Trimming removed 0 bases from V and 4 bases from J, with 9 bases in between. This CDR3 contains 14 residues. CDR1 is MGHRA, CDR2 YSYEKL, per germline. The CDR3 here is CASSQDYQSYGYTF. As DNA, the CDR3 is TGCGCCAGCAGCCAAGATTATCAGAGCTATGGCTACACCTTC.

The table lists this clonotype with a few counts. V usage is TRBV7-9 and J usage is TRBJ2-1; D is unresolved. CDR1 and CDR2 from the germline V gene are SEHNR and FQNEAQ (reference sequence). Trimming cost V 4 bases and J 7 bases, with 20 bases left between them. The CDR3 runs to 16 residues. The CDR3 sequence is CASSSSLEVLGNEQFF. The CDR3 coding sequence is TGTGCCAGCAGCTCCTCCCTAGAAGTGCTAGGGAATGAGCAGTTCTTC.

This clonotype was seen ten or more times. The chain links TRBV12-3 or TRBV12-4 to TRBJ2-5; D is perhaps TRBD1 or TRBD2 (5 bases each). This CDR3 has 16 residues. V gave up 2 bases and J gave up 5 bases, with 18 bases separating them. CDR3 in DNA: TGTGCCAGCAGTTTAAATTCAGGGAGAAAGGGGGAGACCCAGTACTTC. This gives the protein CASSLNSGRKGETQYF.

This clonotype was seen repeatedly, ten times or more. The chain recombines TRBV21-1 with TRBJ2-2; the DNA was not compared with TRBD1, the D call given in the table. TRBV21-1 constitutes a pseudogene. The CDR3 loop spans 17 amino acids. The CDR3: CASSDRGPHFGTGELFF. Written as DNA, the CDR3 is TGTGCCAGCAGCGACCGCGGCCCCCATTTTGGCACCGGGGAGCTGTTTTTT.

This clonotype was seen at least ten times. This sequence joins TRBV20-1 and TRBJ2-5; no definite D call. The CDR3 sequence is 12 residues long. V dropped 5 bases and J dropped 7 bases, with 14 bases sitting between them. CDR1 is DFQATT and CDR2 is SNEGSKA in the germline V gene (reference sequence). The CDR3 DNA reads as TGCAGTGCTGAGGAAGGTGGGCGGACCCAGTACTTC. The encoded protein is CSAEEGGRTQYF.

This clonotype was recorded many times. The V gene is TRBV5-1, the J gene TRBJ1-2; D may be TRBD1 (5 bases). V was clipped by 2 bases and J by 5 bases, with 13 bases between them. Per germline, CDR1 SGHRS and CDR2 YFSETQ. The CDR3 extends over 14 amino acids. The CDR3 spells CASSLSRVDYGYTF. The CDR3 DNA sequence: TGCGCCAGCAGCTTAAGCAGGGTCGATTATGGCTACACCTTC.

At least ten counts were recorded for this clonotype. The rearrangement uses TRBV3-1 and TRBJ1-3; D might be TRBD1 (5 bases). Germline V gene data show CDR1 as LGHDT and CDR2 as YNNKEL (reference sequence). This CDR3 spans 14 amino acids. The ends were cut back, 4 bases at V and 3 bases at J, with 10 bases in the middle. CDR3 nucleotides: TGTGCCAGCAGCCGGAAGGGGAGTGGAAACACCATATATTTT. As protein: CASSRKGSGNTIYF.

This clonotype was seen ten or more times. This chain joins TRBV7-2 and TRBJ2-7; 10 bases are shared with TRBD2. V lost 6 bases and J lost 3; bases outside the gene matches: 8. There are 15 residues in the CDR3. Germline V lookup: CDR1 SGHTA, CDR2 FQGNSA. The CDR3 nucleotides read TGTGCCAGCAGGCCCGCTAGCGGGGGCCTCTACGAGCAGTACTTC. As protein: CASRPASGGLYEQYF.

This clonotype was recorded at least ten times. The genes are TRBV19 and TRBJ2-1; 11 nucleotides align to TRBD2. V shed 7 bases, J shed 4 bases, and the junction held 6 bases outside the gene matches. The CDR3 is 15 residues long. Germline V gene lookup returns CDR1 LNHDA and CDR2 SQIVND (reference sequence). The CDR3 DNA reads as TGTGCCAGTATCAACCTAGCGGGAGGATACAATGAGCAGTTCTTC. It specifies CASINLAGGYNEQFF.

This clonotype showed up many times. V is TRBV12-3 or TRBV12-4 and J is TRBJ2-3; D unclear. The V and J ends lost 6 bases and 3 bases respectively, with 10 bases between them. The CDR3 consists of 13 residues. The CDR3 loop reads CASSPTTTDTQYF. CDR3 in DNA: TGTGCCAGCAGCCCCACAACGACAGATACGCAGTATTTT.

This clonotype was picked up many times. The chain couples TRBV5-1 to TRBJ2-7; the match to TRBD1 covers 9 bases. The CDR3 is made up of 16 amino acids. V dropped 2 bases and J dropped 5; count of bases not matched to a gene: 11. The germline V gene has CDR1 SGHRS and CDR2 YFSETQ. This CDR3 reads CASSFRGGQGRNEQYF. CDR3 in DNA: TGCGCCAGCAGCTTCCGAGGGGGACAGGGACGGAACGAGCAGTACTTC.

The rearrangement joins TRBV29-1 to TRBJ2-1; 8 positions match TRBD2. The V and J ends lost 3 bases and 4 bases, in that order; junction bases with no gene match: 8. Germline lookup yields CDR1 SQVTM and CDR2 ANQGSEA. The CDR3 runs to 15 residues. CDR3 sequence (DNA): TGCAGCGTTGAGGCAGTACTAGCGGTTTACAATGAGCAGTTCTTC. Protein sequence: CSVEAVLAVYNEQFF.

There are many counts of this clonotype. For the CDR3, the DNA is TGTGCCAGCAGCGGATCGGGAGGGGCTAATGAAAAACTGTTTTTT. Amino acid sequence: CASSGSGGANEKLFF. This chain connects TRBV6-1 to TRBJ1-4; D might be TRBD1 (5 bases). The CDR3 totals 15 residues. V lost 6 bases, J lost 3 bases, and 14 bases lay in between. CDR1 is MNHNS, CDR2 SASEGT, per germline.

This clonotype was picked up a small number of times. This chain connects TRBV18 to TRBJ1-3; D perhaps matches TRBD1 (6 bases). Germline CDR1 KGHSH, CDR2 LQKENI. The ends were cut back, 5 bases at V and 5 bases at J, with 10 bases in the middle. The CDR3 runs 13 residues. The CDR3 bases are TGTGCCAGCTCATCGGGACAACGAAACACCATATATTTT. It translates to CASSSGQRNTIYF.

This clonotype was counted ten times or more. The chain carries TRBV11-2 and TRBJ2-7; 10 positions match TRBD1. This CDR3 has 16 residues. Germline trimming cut 5 bases from V and 4 bases from J; bases unmatched to any gene: 11. Germline CDR1 reads SGHAT; CDR2 reads FQNNGV. CDR3 sequence (DNA): TGTGCCAGCAGCAGGGGACAGGGGTTTAGTTTGTACGAGCAGTACTTC. Its protein product is CASSRGQGFSLYEQYF.